Following are 14 T cell receptor beta chains from one sample sequenced in a study of CD8 T cells in Susac syndrome. With random hexamers, reverse transcription was performed on about 0.5 to 1 ug of RNA. Each CDR3 protein gets one entry after TCRdb re-called the immunoSEQ multiplex PCR reads with MiXCR. This table holds about 150,000 distinct CDR3 sequences, around 96% found once. The sample was CD4+ T cells from PBMCs. The receptors were sampled from a human donor with multiple sclerosis.

V is TRBV7-3 and J is TRBJ1-2; D remains unclear. The CDR3 spans 13 residues. Germline assignment: CDR1 SGHTA and CDR2 FQGTGA. Trimming took 5 bases from V and 0 from J, leaving 7 bases between them. The CDR3 DNA follows: TGTGCCAGCAGCAAAGACCCTAACTATGGCTACACCTTC. Amino acid sequence: CASSKDPNYGYTF.

This clonotype was counted between two and nine times. The chain recombines TRBV20-1 with TRBJ2-7, with a possible D match to TRBD2 (6 bases). Trimming removed 5 bases from V and 0 bases from J, with 14 bases in between. This CDR3 region has 14 residues. Germline V gene lookup returns CDR1 DFQATT and CDR2 SNEGSKA (reference sequence). The CDR3 here is CSAGGTELSYEQYF. The CDR3 coding sequence is TGCAGTGCTGGAGGGACCGAACTCTCCTACGAGCAGTACTTC.

The chain uses TRBV7-9 and TRBJ1-1, with TRBD1 matching 7 bases. Trimming cost V 5 bases and J 6 bases; bases outside gene matches: 6. The CDR3 has 13 residues. Germline lookup yields CDR1 SEHNR and CDR2 FQNEAQ (reference sequence). Here the CDR3 DNA reads TGTGCCAGCAGCATCGACAGGGCCGCTGAAGCTTTCTTT. It is translated as CASSIDRAAEAFF. Together with reference TRBV7-9 and TRBJ1-1, the CDR3 gives the full variable domain: DTGVSQNPRHKITKRGQNVTFRCDPISEHNRLYWYRQTLGQGPEFLTYFQNEAQLEKSRLLSDRFSAERPKGSFSTLEIQRTEQGDSAMYLCASSIDRAAEAFFGQGTRLTVV.

V and J are TRBV5-1 and TRBJ2-7; TRBD2 matches at 12 bases. V lost 9 bases, J lost 4 bases, and 5 bases stayed unmatched. The CDR3 consists of 13 residues. Germline V gene lookup returns CDR1 SGHRS and CDR2 YFSETQ. The CDR3 region is CATSLAGGYEQYF. CDR3 DNA: TGCGCCACTTCACTAGCGGGAGGATACGAGCAGTACTTC. Filled out from reference TRBV5-1 and TRBJ2-7, the complete variable domain reads KAGVTQTPRYLIKTRGQQVTLSCSPISGHRSVSWYQQTPGQGLQFLFEYFSETQRNKGNFPGRFSGRQFSNSRSEMNVSTLELGDSALYLCATSLAGGYEQYFGPGTRLTVT.

This chain joins TRBV28 and TRBJ1-5; no clear D gene. This CDR3 spans 13 amino acids. Germline-derived CDR1 and CDR2 are MDHEN and SYDVKM. Deletions cut 5 bases from V and 7 bases from J, with 12 bases between. This chain's CDR3 is CASSPRREQPQHF. The CDR3 DNA is TGTGCCAGCAGTCCCCGACGGGAACAGCCCCAGCATTTT.

The chain is built from TRBV20-1 and TRBJ2-5; the D gene is possibly TRBD2 (5 bases). Germline loops: CDR1 DFQATT, CDR2 SNEGSKA (reference sequence). Trimming took 6 bases from V and 4 from J, leaving 24 bases between them. CDR3 length: 16 amino acids. CDR3 DNA sequence: TGCAGTGCCCTCCCCCGAGAGGGTGTAAAGCGAGAGACCCAGTACTTC. The encoded protein is CSALPREGVKRETQYF.

V is TRBV5-4 and J is TRBJ1-1; D possibly corresponds to TRBD1 (5 bases). The CDR3 is 13 amino acids. Germline V gene sequence: CDR1 SGHNT, CDR2 YYREEE (reference sequence). The V gene lost 4 bases and the J gene lost 11 bases, with 18 bases spanning the gap. The CDR3 nucleotides are TGTGCCAGCAGCAGTACAGGACGTCCTGGTGCTTTCTTT. Protein: CASSSTGRPGAFF.

The rearrangement uses TRBV12-3 or TRBV12-4 and TRBJ2-1, with D uncertain. This CDR3 comprises 16 residues. Between the trimmed V and J ends, which lost 6 bases and 2 bases, there was a span of 17 bases. DNA of the CDR3: TGTGCCAGCAGCCCCCTAGGGAAGAAGGCCTACAATGAGCAGTTCTTC. Its protein is CASSPLGKKAYNEQFF.

CDR3 in amino acids: CSVGTPTSGMVEKTQYF. The CDR3 nucleotides are TGCAGCGTCGGGACACCGACTAGCGGGATGGTCGAGAAGACCCAGTACTTC. The V call is TRBV29-1, the J call TRBJ2-5, with 11 bases that match TRBD2. The CDR3 runs 17 residues. Per the germline V gene, CDR1 is SQVTM and CDR2 is ANQGSEA. V lost 6 bases and J lost 6; bases outside the gene matches: 18. Looking up the rest from reference TRBV29-1 and TRBJ2-5 gives the full variable domain: SAVISQKPSRDICQRGTSLTIQCQVDSQVTMMFWYRQQPGQSLTLIATANQGSEATYESGFVIDKFPISRPNLTFSTLTVSNMSPEDSSIYLCSVGTPTSGMVEKTQYFGPGTRLLVL.

The V gene is TRBV28, the J gene TRBJ1-1, with 9 bases lining up with TRBD1. V shed 8 bases and J 4 bases; nucleotides not matched to a gene: 8. From germline, CDR1 is MDHEN and CDR2 SYDVKM. CDR3 length: 14 residues. For the CDR3, the DNA is TGTGCCAGCCCCGGGACAGGGAAGGCCACTGAAGCTTTCTTT. This sequence encodes CASPGTGKATEAFF.

The rearrangement joins TRBV6-5 to TRBJ2-3; tentative D call: TRBD1 (6 bases). The V end lost 8 bases, the J end lost 1 base, and 13 bases lay between the germline ends. Germline V gives CDR1 MNHEY, CDR2 SVGAGI. This CDR3 is 14 amino acids long. The CDR3 is CASGGMLGTDTQYF. CDR3 nucleotide sequence: TGTGCCAGCGGGGGCATGTTGGGCACAGATACGCAGTATTTT.

V usage is TRBV20-1 and J usage is TRBJ1-6; D call uncertain. There are 13 residues in the CDR3. Trimming took 5 bases from V and 14 from J, leaving 19 bases between them. Germline V gene lookup returns CDR1 DFQATT and CDR2 SNEGSKA (reference sequence). CDR3 sequence: CSAPQRVGGTLHF. CDR3 in DNA: TGCAGTGCTCCACAGCGGGTCGGCGGGACCCTCCACTTT.

The chain couples TRBV24-1 to TRBJ1-2; D is ambiguous. Germline V gene sequence: CDR1 KGHDR, CDR2 SFDVKD. Trimming removed 1 base at V and 0 bases at J, with 8 bases between. CDR3 length: 15 residues. The CDR3 reads CATSDLPISNYGYTF. Written as DNA, the CDR3 is TGTGCCACCAGTGATTTACCGATTTCTAACTATGGCTACACCTTC.

The rearrangement uses TRBV6-1 and TRBJ2-2; no reliable D call. The V gene's germline CDR1 is MNHNS and CDR2 SASEGT. Between the trimmed V and J ends, which lost 3 bases and 8 bases, there was a span of 7 bases. The CDR3 runs 12 residues. The CDR3 loop is CASSEIWGELFF. CDR3 sequence (DNA): TGTGCCAGCAGTGAGATTTGGGGGGAGCTGTTTTTT.